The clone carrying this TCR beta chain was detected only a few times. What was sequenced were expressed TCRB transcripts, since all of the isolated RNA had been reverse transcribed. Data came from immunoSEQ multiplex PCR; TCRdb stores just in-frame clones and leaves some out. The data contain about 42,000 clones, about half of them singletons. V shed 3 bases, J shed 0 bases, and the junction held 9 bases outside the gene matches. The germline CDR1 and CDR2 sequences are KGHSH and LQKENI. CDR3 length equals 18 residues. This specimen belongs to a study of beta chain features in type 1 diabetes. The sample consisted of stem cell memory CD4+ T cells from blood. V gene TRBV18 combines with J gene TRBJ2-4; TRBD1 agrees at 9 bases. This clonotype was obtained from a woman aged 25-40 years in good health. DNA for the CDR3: TGTGCCAGCTCACCGGGACAGGGCATGACTCTAGCCAAAAACATTCAGTACTTC. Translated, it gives CASSPGQGMTLAKNIQYF.